One sample yielded the 31 T cell receptor beta chains listed below, sequenced in a study of blood T cell repertoires in COVID-19. Clones were read by immunoSEQ multiplex PCR, and TCRdb kept only the in-frame ones, dropping some. Altogether around 300,000 clones are present, 75% to 95% being singletons, with the ten largest covering roughly 1.1%. Input material: PBMCs or T cells enriched from blood (not recorded which). All receptors derive from a woman in her thirties who had recovered from COVID-19.

The chain is built from TRBV5-1 and TRBJ2-3, with 8 bases that match TRBD1. The CDR3 spans 14 residues. Trimming took 4 bases from V and 2 from J; bases not matched to a gene: 3. Germline CDR1 is SGHRS and CDR2 is YFSETQ. CDR3 amino acids: CASSAGGYTDTQYF. CDR3 nucleotides: TGCGCCAGCAGCGCAGGGGGCTACACAGATACGCAGTATTTT.

The chain carries TRBV19 and TRBJ2-3, with TRBD2 as a possible D gene (7 bases). Trimming removed 2 bases from V and 10 bases from J, with 25 bases in between. This CDR3 spans 17 amino acids. Germline-derived CDR1 and CDR2 are LNHDA and SQIVND (reference sequence). The CDR3 loop reads CASSIKMASGGGVAQYF. The CDR3 nucleotides are TGTGCCAGTAGTATAAAGATGGCTAGCGGAGGGGGAGTGGCGCAGTATTTT.

The chain joins TRBV10-1 to TRBJ2-3, with D unresolved. CDR3 length: 14 amino acids. Germline V gene lookup returns CDR1 WNHNN and CDR2 SYGVQD (reference sequence). The V gene lost 4 bases and the J gene lost 3 bases, with 11 bases spanning the gap. The CDR3 protein is CASSGANPTDTQYF. CDR3 bases: TGCGCCAGCAGTGGAGCCAATCCAACAGATACGCAGTATTTT.

The chain is built from TRBV5-4 and TRBJ1-4, with 10 bases fitting TRBD1. Germline CDR1 and CDR2: SGHNT and YYREEE (reference sequence). The CDR3 has 15 residues. J lost 7 bases, V lost 2 bases, and 5 bases had no gene match. CDR3 in amino acids: CASSLTGTGAEKLFF. Written as DNA, the CDR3 is TGTGCCAGCAGCTTAACCGGGACAGGGGCTGAAAAACTGTTTTTT.

The chain carries TRBV6-2 or TRBV6-3 and TRBJ2-3; 8 positions agree with TRBD1. V was pared by 2 bases and J by 1 base, with 2 bases of the junction left unmatched. CDR1 is MNHEY and CDR2 is SVGEGT in the germline V gene. The CDR3 runs 15 residues. The CDR3 reads CASSYQGAGTDTQYF. The CDR3 DNA reads TGTGCCAGCAGTTACCAGGGGGCTGGCACAGATACGCAGTATTTT.

The CDR3: CASSLRQGETGELFF. CDR3 bases: TGCGCCAGCAGCCTGCGACAGGGCGAGACCGGGGAGCTGTTTTTT. The rearrangement joins TRBV5-1 to TRBJ2-2; 7 bases agree with TRBD1. The germline CDR1 and CDR2 sequences are SGHRS and YFSETQ. Germline trimming cut 4 bases from V and 5 bases from J; bases unmatched to any gene: 8. This CDR3 comprises 15 residues.

There are a few counts of this clone. The chain links TRBV19 to TRBJ2-1; 9 bases agree with TRBD1. The CDR3 spans 13 residues. V gave up 1 base and J gave up 11 bases; unmatched junction bases: 3. Germline lookup yields CDR1 LNHDA and CDR2 SQIVND (reference sequence). The CDR3 spells CASSIGDREKQFF. DNA of the CDR3: TGTGCCAGTAGTATAGGGGACAGGGAGAAGCAGTTCTTC.

This clone appeared once. The gene calls are TRBV28 and TRBJ2-7, with 11 nucleotides matching TRBD2. The CDR3 has 16 residues. The V gene end was trimmed by 2 bases and the J gene end by 0 bases; junction bases not matched to a gene: 3. Germline V gene lookup returns CDR1 MDHEN and CDR2 SYDVKM. As DNA, the CDR3 is TGTGCCAGCAGTTTAACTGGGACTAGCGGCTCCTACGAGCAGTACTTC. As protein: CASSLTGTSGSYEQYF.

This rearrangement joins TRBV19 to TRBJ2-1; D is perhaps TRBD2 (6 bases). Germline CDR1 reads LNHDA; CDR2 reads SQIVND (reference sequence). V was clipped by 3 bases and J by 5 bases, with 11 bases between them. This CDR3 has 14 residues. CDR3 bases: TGTGCCAGTAGTATTCCGGGACTTAACAATGAGCAGTTCTTC. Its translation is CASSIPGLNNEQFF. The full variable domain, completed using reference TRBV19 and TRBJ2-1, is DGGITQSPKYLFRKEGQNVTLSCEQNLNHDAMYWYRQDPGQGLRLIYYSQIVNDFQKGDIAEGYSVSREKKESFPLTVTSAQKNPTAFYLCASSIPGLNNEQFFGPGTRLTVL.

The chain combines TRBV29-1 with TRBJ2-5; no reliable D call. Trimming shortened V by 6 bases and J by 0 bases, and 8 bases separated the two germline ends. Per the germline V gene, CDR1 is SQVTM and CDR2 is ANQGSEA. This CDR3 contains 12 residues. The CDR3 protein is CSVEAYQETQYF. Written as DNA, the CDR3 is TGCAGCGTAGAGGCGTACCAAGAGACCCAGTACTTC.

The CDR3 protein is CSAHRGTLNEQFF. The DNA for the CDR3 is TGCAGCGCACACAGGGGAACACTGAATGAGCAGTTCTTC. The rearrangement joins TRBV29-1 to TRBJ2-1; 7 bases line up with TRBD1. The germline gives CDR1 SQVTM, CDR2 ANQGSEA. The CDR3 sequence is 13 residues long. The V and J ends lost 7 bases and 7 bases, in that order; junction bases with no gene match: 10.

V and J are TRBV15 and TRBJ2-1; unclear D gene. The CDR3 runs to 19 residues. The V gene's germline CDR1 is LNHNV and CDR2 YYDKDF (reference sequence). The V end was cut by 0 bases, the J end by 7 bases, with 25 bases between. The CDR3 loop is CATSRELIFFGSVNNEQFF. The CDR3 DNA sequence: TGTGCCACCAGCAGAGAGCTGATTTTCTTCGGCAGCGTCAATAATGAGCAGTTCTTC.

The chain employs TRBV7-2 and TRBJ2-4; D may be TRBD1 (5 bases). CDR3 length: 15 residues. Germline V gene lookup returns CDR1 SGHTA and CDR2 FQGNSA. V lost 1 base and J lost 3, with 10 bases in between. The CDR3, as DNA: TGTGCCAGCAGCTTAGATGGTCAGGGCAAAAACATTCAGTACTTC. It yields the protein CASSLDGQGKNIQYF. Full variable domain (rest looked up from reference TRBV7-2 and TRBJ2-4): GAGVSQSPSNKVTEKGKDVELRCDPISGHTALYWYRQSLGQGLEFLIYFQGNSAPDKSGLPSDRFSAERTGGSVSTLTIQRTQQEDSAVYLCASSLDGQGKNIQYFGAGTRLSVL.

The CDR3 reads CASSPGTGANSYEQYF. As DNA, the CDR3 is TGTGCCAGCAGCCCCGGGACAGGGGCTAACTCCTACGAGCAGTACTTC. The rearrangement links TRBV5-4 to TRBJ2-7; TRBD1 agrees at 10 bases. Germline CDR1 and CDR2: SGHNT and YYREEE (reference sequence). The J segment lost 0 bases and the V segment lost 4 bases, leaving 7 bases of the junction unmatched. The CDR3 has 16 residues.

This sequence joins TRBV2 and TRBJ2-1, with TRBD1 matching over 7 bases. J lost 6 bases, V lost 6 bases, and 2 bases had no gene match. Looked up from germline, CDR1 is SNHLY and CDR2 is FYNNEI. CDR3 length equals 12 residues. CDR3 DNA sequence: TGTGCCAGCAGGGGACAGTCCAATGAGCAGTTCTTC. It translates to CASRGQSNEQFF.

The chain carries TRBV27 and TRBJ2-7; D unresolved. V was trimmed by 6 bases and J by 7 bases, leaving 22 bases between them. The CDR3 totals 15 residues. Germline values: CDR1 MNHEY, CDR2 SMNVEV (reference sequence). Here the CDR3 reads CASSRPRVGVWEQYF. CDR3 sequence (DNA): TGTGCCAGCAGCCGCCCCCGAGTCGGAGTCTGGGAGCAGTACTTC.

The CDR3 here is CASSLRDGGGYTF. CDR3 DNA: TGTGCCAGCAGTTTGCGGGACGGCGGTGGCTACACCTTC. V is TRBV28 and J is TRBJ1-2; a possible D gene is TRBD1 (5 bases). The germline V gene encodes CDR1 MDHEN and CDR2 SYDVKM. The CDR3 consists of 13 residues. V was shortened by 3 bases and J by 7 bases, with 12 bases between the two germline ends.

V usage is TRBV25-1 and J usage is TRBJ1-1, with D unclear. V was shortened by 3 bases and J by 10 bases, with 12 bases between the two germline ends. Germline V gene sequence: CDR1 MGHDK, CDR2 SYGVNS. The length of the CDR3 is 12 residues. The CDR3 bases are TGTGCCAGCAGTGACTACGGGGTAGGAGCTTTCTTT. Translated: CASSDYGVGAFF.

The rearrangement links TRBV7-2 to TRBJ1-4; 8 positions agree with TRBD1. The length of the CDR3 is 15 residues. Germline V gene data show CDR1 as SGHTA and CDR2 as FQGNSA. The trim removed 5 bases at V and 8 bases at J, leaving 10 bases unmatched. As DNA, the CDR3 is TGTGCCAGCAGCGGAGCAGGGGGCGCATGGGAAAAACTGTTTTTT. Translated, it gives CASSGAGGAWEKLFF.

CDR3 sequence reads: CASSSTSGDYEQYF. The CDR3 DNA sequence: TGTGCCAGCAGCTCCACTAGCGGGGACTACGAGCAGTACTTC. This chain uses TRBV9 with TRBJ2-7; 10 bases are a match to TRBD2. Per germline, CDR1 SGDLS and CDR2 YYNGEE. Losses at the gene ends were 4 bases for V and 3 bases for J; bases not matched to a gene: 4. This CDR3 has 14 amino acids.

The CDR3 bases are TGTGCCAGCAGCCAAGGACAGGGGTCCTACGAGCAGTACTTC. Residues: CASSQGQGSYEQYF. The chain carries TRBV3-1 (or the pseudogene TRBV3-2) and TRBJ2-7, with TRBD1 matching over 8 bases. The V segment lost 1 base and the J segment 1 base; nucleotides outside the gene matches: 0. CDR1 and CDR2 from the germline V gene are LGHDT and YNNKEL (reference sequence). The CDR3 has 14 residues.

The V gene is TRBV19, the J gene TRBJ1-5, with a weak D call TRBD1 (5 bases). The V gene lost 6 bases and the J gene lost 0 bases, with 9 bases spanning the gap. Germline loops: CDR1 LNHDA, CDR2 SQIVND (reference sequence). The CDR3 covers 14 residues. CDR3 sequence reads: CASRGRGSNQPQHF. The DNA of the CDR3 is TGTGCCAGTAGAGGAAGGGGTAGCAATCAGCCCCAGCATTTT.

The chain links TRBV6-1 to TRBJ2-7; D perhaps matches TRBD2 (5 bases). The ends were cut back, 2 bases at V and 6 bases at J, with 11 bases in the middle. The CDR3 is 13 residues long. Germline V lookup: CDR1 MNHNS, CDR2 SASEGT. This CDR3 reads CASSESPRGEQYF. In DNA form, the CDR3 reads TGTGCCAGCAGTGAATCCCCCCGGGGCGAGCAGTACTTC.

V gene TRBV9 combines with J gene TRBJ2-3, with D perhaps matching TRBD2 (6 bases). Germline lookup yields CDR1 SGDLS and CDR2 YYNGEE. V was shortened by 0 bases and J by 3 bases, with 8 bases between the two germline ends. The CDR3 spans 14 residues. This CDR3 is CASSVAGATDTQYF. The CDR3 DNA sequence: TGTGCCAGCAGCGTAGCGGGAGCAACAGATACGCAGTATTTT.

The V and J genes are TRBV9 and TRBJ1-3; 8 bases fit TRBD1. Looked up from germline, CDR1 is SGDLS and CDR2 is YYNGEE. The CDR3 is 18 residues long. V trimming: 2 bases; J trimming: 0 bases; junction bases outside the gene matches: 10. This CDR3 reads CASSVRSGTGYSGNTIYF. The CDR3 nucleotides read TGTGCCAGCAGCGTCAGATCCGGGACAGGCTACTCTGGAAACACCATATATTTT. The full variable domain, its missing parts supplied by reference TRBV9 and TRBJ1-3, is DSGVTQTPKHLITATGQRVTLRCSPRSGDLSVYWYQQSLDQGLQFLIQYYNGEERAKGNILERFSAQQFPDLHSELNLSSLELGDSALYFCASSVRSGTGYSGNTIYFGEGSWLTVV.

The chain has TRBV29-1 and TRBJ1-3, with D perhaps TRBD1 (5 bases). Trimming took off 6 bases at V and 3 bases at J, with 15 bases between the two ends. There are 14 residues in the CDR3. The germline CDR1 and CDR2 sequences are SQVTM and ANQGSEA. DNA of the CDR3: TGCAGCGTCGGCGGTGGGGGGGGTGGAAACACCATATATTTT. Residues: CSVGGGGGGNTIYF.

V usage is TRBV28 and J usage is TRBJ2-5, with TRBD1 as a possible D gene (5 bases). CDR1 and CDR2 (germline): MDHEN, SYDVKM. Trimming cost V 11 bases and J 1 base, with 14 bases left between them. CDR3 length equals 13 residues. In nucleotides, the CDR3 is TGTGCCGGGGCCGCTCAGGCCCAAGAGACCCAGTACTTC. It codes for CAGAAQAQETQYF.

The chain links TRBV7-9 to TRBJ1-1; the D gene is possibly TRBD1 (6 bases). This CDR3 contains 17 residues. V gave up 5 bases and J gave up 2 bases, with 21 bases separating them. Germline V gene lookup returns CDR1 SEHNR and CDR2 FQNEAQ (reference sequence). CDR3: CASSTEGSGAYNTEAFF. The CDR3 coding sequence is TGTGCCAGCAGCACCGAGGGGTCAGGGGCCTACAACACTGAAGCTTTCTTT.

V is TRBV7-6 and J is TRBJ1-1; 10 bases match TRBD1. Trimming cost V 5 bases and J 2 bases; bases outside gene matches: 5. Germline V lookup: CDR1 SGHVS, CDR2 FNYEAQ. The CDR3 is 15 amino acids. CDR3 in DNA: TGTGCCAGCAGCCGCGCGACAGGGGGCAACACTGAAGCTTTCTTT. Translation: CASSRATGGNTEAFF. The whole variable domain, remainder taken from reference TRBV7-6 and TRBJ1-1, is GAGVSQSPRYKVTKRGQDVALRCDPISGHVSLYWYRQALGQGPEFLTYFNYEAQQDKSGLPNDRFSAERPEGSISTLTIQRTEQRDSAMYRCASSRATGGNTEAFFGQGTRLTVV.

This clone was seen a single time. The chain combines TRBV14 with TRBJ2-3, with 12 nucleotides matching TRBD2. V was clipped by 1 base and J by 0 bases; unmatched bases: 8. CDR1 and CDR2 (germline): SGHDN, FVKESK. This CDR3 region has 19 residues. In nucleotides, the CDR3 is TGTGCCAGCAGCCAAGGGACTAGCGGGAATACTCCTAGCACAGATACGCAGTATTTT. Protein: CASSQGTSGNTPSTDTQYF.

The chain combines TRBV7-6 with TRBJ1-6, with 11 bases matching TRBD1. Germline V gene lookup returns CDR1 SGHVS and CDR2 FNYEAQ. This CDR3 has 15 amino acids. V trimming: 6 bases; J trimming: 10 bases; junction bases outside the gene matches: 8. The CDR3 region is CASRSQDRGQSPLHF. In DNA form, the CDR3 reads TGTGCCAGCAGATCGCAGGACAGGGGGCAATCACCCCTCCACTTT.